This T cell receptor (beta chain) was sequenced for a study of blood T cell repertoires in COVID-19. Clones were read by immunoSEQ multiplex PCR, and TCRdb kept only the in-frame ones, dropping some. The profile shows about 230,000 clones, roughly 76% of them singletons. CDR1 is DFQATT, CDR2 SNEGSKA, per germline (reference sequence). Trimming shortened V by 0 bases and J by 6 bases, and 6 bases separated the two germline ends. The length of the CDR3 is 11 residues. Sequenced input: peripheral blood. The genes are TRBV20-1 and TRBJ2-7; D unclear. This TCR was sampled from a woman older than 75 with COVID-19, enrolled during active disease. The CDR3 sequence is CSARDGLEQYF. In nucleotides, the CDR3 is TGCAGTGCTAGAGATGGGCTCGAGCAGTACTTC.